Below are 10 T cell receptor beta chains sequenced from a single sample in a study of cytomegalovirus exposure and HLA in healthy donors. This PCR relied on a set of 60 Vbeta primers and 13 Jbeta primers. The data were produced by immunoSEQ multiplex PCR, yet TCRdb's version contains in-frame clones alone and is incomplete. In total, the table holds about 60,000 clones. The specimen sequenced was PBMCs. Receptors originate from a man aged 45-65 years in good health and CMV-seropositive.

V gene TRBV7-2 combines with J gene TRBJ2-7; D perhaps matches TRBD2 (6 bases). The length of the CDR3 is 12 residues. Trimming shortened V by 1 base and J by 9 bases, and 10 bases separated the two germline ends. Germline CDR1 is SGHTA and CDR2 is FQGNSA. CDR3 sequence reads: CASSLELGGQYF. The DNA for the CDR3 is TGTGCCAGCAGCTTAGAATTGGGAGGGCAGTACTTC.

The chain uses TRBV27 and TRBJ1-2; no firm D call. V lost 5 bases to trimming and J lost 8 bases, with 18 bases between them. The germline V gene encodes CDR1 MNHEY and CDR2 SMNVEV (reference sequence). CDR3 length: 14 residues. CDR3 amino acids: CASSNMAHLAGYTF. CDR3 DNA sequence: TGTGCCAGCAGTAACATGGCTCATCTGGCCGGCTACACCTTC.

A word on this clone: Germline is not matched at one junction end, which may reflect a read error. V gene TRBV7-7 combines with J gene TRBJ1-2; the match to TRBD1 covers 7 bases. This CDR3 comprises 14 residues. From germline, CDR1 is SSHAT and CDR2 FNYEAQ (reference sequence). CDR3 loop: CASTTRDSHYGYTF. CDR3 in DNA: TGTGCTAGCACCACCCGGGACAGCCACTATGGCTACACCTTC.

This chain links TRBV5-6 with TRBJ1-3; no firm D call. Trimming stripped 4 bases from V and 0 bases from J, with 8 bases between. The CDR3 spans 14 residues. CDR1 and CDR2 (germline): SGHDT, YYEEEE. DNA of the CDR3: TGTGCCAGCAGCCCACAAGTCTCTGGAAACACCATATATTTT. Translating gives CASSPQVSGNTIYF.

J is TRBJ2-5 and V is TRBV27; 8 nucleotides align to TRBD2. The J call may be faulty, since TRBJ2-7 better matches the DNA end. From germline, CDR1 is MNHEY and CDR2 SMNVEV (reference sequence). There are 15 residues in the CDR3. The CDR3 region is CASSLLAGRAYEQYF. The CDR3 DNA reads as TGTGCCAGCAGTTTACTAGCGGGCCGCGCCTACGAGCAGTACTTC.

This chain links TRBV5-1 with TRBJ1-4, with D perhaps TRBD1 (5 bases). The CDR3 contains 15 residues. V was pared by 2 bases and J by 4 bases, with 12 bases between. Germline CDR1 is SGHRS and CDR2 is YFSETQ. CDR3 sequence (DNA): TGCGCCAGCAGCTTCGGGGGGGTGCATAATGAAAAACTGTTTTTT. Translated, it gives CASSFGGVHNEKLFF.

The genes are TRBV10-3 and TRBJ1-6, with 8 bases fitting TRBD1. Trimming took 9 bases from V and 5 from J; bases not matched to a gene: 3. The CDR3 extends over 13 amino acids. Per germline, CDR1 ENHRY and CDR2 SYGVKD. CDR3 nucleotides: TGTGCCATGTCGGGACAGGATAATTCACCCCTCCACTTT. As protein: CAMSGQDNSPLHF.

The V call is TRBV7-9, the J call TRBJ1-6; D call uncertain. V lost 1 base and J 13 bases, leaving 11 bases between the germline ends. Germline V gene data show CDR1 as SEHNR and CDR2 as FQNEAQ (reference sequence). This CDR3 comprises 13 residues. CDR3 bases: TGTGCCAGCAGCTTAGACGGGATGGGGCCCCTCCACTTT. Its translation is CASSLDGMGPLHF. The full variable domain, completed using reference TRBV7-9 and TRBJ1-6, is DTGVSQNPRHKITKRGQNVTFRCDPISEHNRLYWYRQTLGQGPEFLTYFQNEAQLEKSRLLSDRFSAERPKGSFSTLEIQRTEQGDSAMYLCASSLDGMGPLHFGNGTRLTVT.

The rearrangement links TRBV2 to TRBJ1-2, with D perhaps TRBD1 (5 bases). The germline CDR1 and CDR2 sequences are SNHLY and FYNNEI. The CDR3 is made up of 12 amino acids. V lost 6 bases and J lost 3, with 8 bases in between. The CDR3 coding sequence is TGTGCCAGCAGCCCGGGGGACTATGGCTACACCTTC. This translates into CASSPGDYGYTF.

Here the CDR3 DNA reads TGTGCCAGCAGCGTACTGGTCAGGGGGAACCGGAGTTGGCTTCAGCCCCAGCATTTT. This gives the protein CASSVLVRGNRSWLQPQHF. The chain joins TRBV9 to TRBJ1-5; 7 bases map to TRBD1. Per germline, CDR1 SGDLS and CDR2 YYNGEE. The CDR3 extends over 19 amino acids. Trimming at V came to 1 base and at J to 6 bases, leaving 19 bases not matched to a gene.